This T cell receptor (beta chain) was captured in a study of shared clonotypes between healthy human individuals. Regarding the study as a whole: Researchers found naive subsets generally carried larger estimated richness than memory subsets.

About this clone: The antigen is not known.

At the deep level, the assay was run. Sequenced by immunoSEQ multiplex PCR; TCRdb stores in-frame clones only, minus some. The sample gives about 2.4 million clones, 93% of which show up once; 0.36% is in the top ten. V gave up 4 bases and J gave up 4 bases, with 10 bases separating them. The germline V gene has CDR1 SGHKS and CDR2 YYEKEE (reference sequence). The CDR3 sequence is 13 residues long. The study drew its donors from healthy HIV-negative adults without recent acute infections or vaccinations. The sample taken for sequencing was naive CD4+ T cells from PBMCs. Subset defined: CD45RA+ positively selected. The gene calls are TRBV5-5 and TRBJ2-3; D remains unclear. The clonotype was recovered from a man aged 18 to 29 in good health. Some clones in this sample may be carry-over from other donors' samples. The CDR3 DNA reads TGTGCCAGCAGCGCCCGGTTGGCAGATACGCAGTATTTT. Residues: CASSARLADTQYF. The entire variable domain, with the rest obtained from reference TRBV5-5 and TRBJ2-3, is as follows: DAGVTQSPTHLIKTRGQQVTLRCSPISGHKSVSWYQQVLGQGPQFIFQYYEKEERGRGNFPDRFSARQFPNYSSELNVNALLLGDSALYLCASSARLADTQYFGPGTRLTVL.